This T cell receptor (beta chain) was obtained from a study of T cells after yellow fever vaccination. One entry per CDR3 protein results from TCRdb running MiXCR on the 5' RACE reads. The sample lists more than 250,000 distinct CDR3 sequences; about 6.6% were seen once. The V gene end was trimmed by 4 bases and the J gene end by 8 bases; junction bases not matched to a gene: 11. Per the germline V gene, CDR1 is MNHNS and CDR2 is SASEGT. The CDR3 loop spans 15 amino acids. The clonotype comes from a young man who received the YFV17D yellow fever vaccine. Sequenced here: PBMCs, sampled roughly 47 days after the first yellow fever vaccination. The chain couples TRBV6-1 to TRBJ2-1; 7 nucleotides align to TRBD1. CDR3 nucleotide sequence: TGTGCCAGCAGTGTCGTGACAGGGCGACCCTATGAGCAGTTCTTC. Protein: CASSVVTGRPYEQFF.